These 8 T cell receptor beta chains were all obtained from the same sample, sequenced in a study of radiation and T cells in renal cell carcinoma. Repertoires were generated with immunoSEQ multiplex PCR, while TCRdb's copy carries only in-frame clones and drops some. This sample has roughly 82,000 clones, with approximately 90% found just once. As for time point: blood 4 weeks post-SBRT, at nephrectomy. Treatment defined: 15 Gy SBRT to primary tumor, nephrectomy 4 weeks later. The sequencing used blood, collected from a patient whose treatment included radiotherapy and nephrectomy. The receptors here all came from a woman in her 70s with renal cell carcinoma.

The V call is TRBV28, the J call TRBJ2-6; D is perhaps TRBD2 (5 bases). Germline loops: CDR1 MDHEN, CDR2 SYDVKM. This CDR3 is built from 15 residues. V gave up 6 bases and J gave up 1 base, with 10 bases separating them. The CDR3 protein is CASREGSSGANVLTF. The CDR3 DNA reads as TGTGCCAGCAGAGAGGGTAGTTCTGGGGCCAACGTCCTGACTTTC.

This chain links TRBV7-2 with TRBJ2-2; 8 nucleotides agree with TRBD1. The junction had 15 bases not matched to a gene; V was cut back by 2 bases and J by 7 bases. CDR3 size: 18 residues. Germline loops: CDR1 SGHTA, CDR2 FQGNSA. Here the CDR3 reads CASSLLRGQGAGGGELFF. As DNA, the CDR3 is TGTGCCAGCAGCTTATTAAGAGGGCAGGGGGCCGGCGGCGGGGAGCTGTTTTTT.

The chain is built from TRBV5-1 and TRBJ2-2; D remains ambiguous. V lost 1 base and J 2 bases, leaving 0 bases between the germline ends. CDR1 is SGHRS and CDR2 is YFSETQ in the germline V gene. CDR3 length equals 12 residues. The CDR3 is CASSLNTGELFF. DNA for the CDR3: TGCGCCAGCAGCTTGAACACCGGGGAGCTGTTTTTT.

V usage is TRBV19 and J usage is TRBJ1-6; 11 bases agree with TRBD1. Germline CDR1 and CDR2: LNHDA and SQIVND (reference sequence). CDR3 size: 16 residues. After removal of 7 bases from V and 3 bases from J, the junction contained 5 bases not matched to a gene. CDR3 sequence: CASKMGTGGYNSPLHF. In nucleotides, the CDR3 is TGTGCCAGTAAAATGGGGACAGGGGGCTATAATTCACCCCTCCACTTT.

The chain uses TRBV2 and TRBJ1-1; D ambiguous. CDR1 SNHLY and CDR2 FYNNEI come from the germline V gene. CDR3 length equals 15 residues. Trimming shortened V by 0 bases and J by 5 bases, and 13 bases separated the two germline ends. The CDR3 sequence is CASSEASRVMTEAFF. DNA of the CDR3: TGTGCCAGCAGTGAAGCGTCAAGGGTTATGACTGAAGCTTTCTTT. The whole variable domain, remainder taken from reference TRBV2 and TRBJ1-1, is EPEVTQTPSHQVTQMGQEVILRCVPISNHLYFYWYRQILGQKVEFLVSFYNNEISEKSEIFDDQFSVERPDGSNFTLKIRSTKLEDSAMYFCASSEASRVMTEAFFGQGTRLTVV.

The DNA of the CDR3 is TGCGCCAGCTCTTCGGCCCTGGAACCAACAGATACGCAGTATTTT. The encoded protein is CASSSALEPTDTQYF. V and J are TRBV5-1 and TRBJ2-3; D gene uncertain. Germline CDR1 SGHRS, CDR2 YFSETQ. Trimming took 7 bases from V and 3 from J, leaving 18 bases between them. The CDR3 is made up of 15 amino acids.

CDR3 DNA: TGTGCCAGCAGTCGTCTGACTGGAACAGATACGCAGTATTTT. Amino acid sequence: CASSRLTGTDTQYF. The J gene is TRBJ2-3, the V gene TRBV27; no clear D. The V end lost 5 bases, the J end lost 3 bases, and 12 bases lay between the germline ends. The germline gives CDR1 MNHEY, CDR2 SMNVEV (reference sequence). This CDR3 has 14 amino acids.

The chain is built from TRBV5-1 and TRBJ2-3; tentatively, D is TRBD2 (6 bases). Trimming took 1 base from V and 2 from J, leaving 17 bases between them. CDR3 size: 17 residues. CDR1 and CDR2 from the germline V gene are SGHRS and YFSETQ. Written as DNA, the CDR3 is TGCGCCAGCAGCTTGATTACGGGCGGGGATTACACAGATACGCAGTATTTT. Residues: CASSLITGGDYTDTQYF. The full variable domain, completed using reference TRBV5-1 and TRBJ2-3, is KAGVTQTPRYLIKTRGQQVTLSCSPISGHRSVSWYQQTPGQGLQFLFEYFSETQRNKGNFPGRFSGRQFSNSRSEMNVSTLELGDSALYLCASSLITGGDYTDTQYFGPGTRLTVL.